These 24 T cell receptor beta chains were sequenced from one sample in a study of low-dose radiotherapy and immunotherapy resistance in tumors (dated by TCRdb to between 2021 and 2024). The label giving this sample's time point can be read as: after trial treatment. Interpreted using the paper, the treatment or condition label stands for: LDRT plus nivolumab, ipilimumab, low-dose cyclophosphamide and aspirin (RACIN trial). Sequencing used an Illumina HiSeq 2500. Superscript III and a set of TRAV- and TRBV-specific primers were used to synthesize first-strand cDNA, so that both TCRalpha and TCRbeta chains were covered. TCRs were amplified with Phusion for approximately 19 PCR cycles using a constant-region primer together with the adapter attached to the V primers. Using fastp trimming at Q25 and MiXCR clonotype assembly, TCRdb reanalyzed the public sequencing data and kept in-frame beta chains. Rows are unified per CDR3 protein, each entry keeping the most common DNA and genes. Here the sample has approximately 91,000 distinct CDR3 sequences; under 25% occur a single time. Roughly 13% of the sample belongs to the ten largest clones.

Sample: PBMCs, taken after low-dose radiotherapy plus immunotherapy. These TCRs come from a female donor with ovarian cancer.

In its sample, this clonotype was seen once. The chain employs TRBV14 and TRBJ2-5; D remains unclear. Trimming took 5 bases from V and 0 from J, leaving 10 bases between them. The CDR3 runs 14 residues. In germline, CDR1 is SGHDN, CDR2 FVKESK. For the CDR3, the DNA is TGTGCCAGCAGCTCGTTTGTGTACCAAGAGACCCAGTACTTC. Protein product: CASSSFVYQETQYF.

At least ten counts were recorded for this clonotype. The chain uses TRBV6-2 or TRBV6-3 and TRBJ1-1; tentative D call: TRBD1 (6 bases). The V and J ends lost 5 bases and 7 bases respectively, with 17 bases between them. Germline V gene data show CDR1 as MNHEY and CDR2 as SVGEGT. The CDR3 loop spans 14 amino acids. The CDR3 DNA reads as TGTGCCAGCAGTCCTCGGGGGGGGGCGGGTGAAGCTTTCTTT. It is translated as CASSPRGGAGEAFF.

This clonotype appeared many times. CDR3 nucleotides: TGTGCCAGTAGTGGAGGGACAGGGGTTCCCTACGGCTATGGCTACACCTTC. Translating it yields CASSGGTGVPYGYGYTF. The chain combines TRBV19 with TRBJ1-2; 10 bases match TRBD1. V shed 5 bases, J shed 4 bases, and the junction held 13 bases outside the gene matches. The CDR3 contains 17 residues. Germline loops: CDR1 LNHDA, CDR2 SQIVND (reference sequence).

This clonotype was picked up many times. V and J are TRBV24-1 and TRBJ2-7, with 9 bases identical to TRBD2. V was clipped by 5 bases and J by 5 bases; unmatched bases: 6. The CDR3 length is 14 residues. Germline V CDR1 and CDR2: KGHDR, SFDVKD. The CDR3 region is CATSGAGGIDEQYF. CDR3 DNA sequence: TGTGCCACCAGTGGTGCGGGAGGGATCGACGAGCAGTACTTC.

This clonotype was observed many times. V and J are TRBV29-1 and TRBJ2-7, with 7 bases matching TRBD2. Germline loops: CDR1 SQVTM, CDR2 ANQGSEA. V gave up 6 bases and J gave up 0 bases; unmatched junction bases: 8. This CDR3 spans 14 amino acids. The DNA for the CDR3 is TGCAGCGTCGGTGGTAGGACTAGCTCCTACGAGCAGTACTTC. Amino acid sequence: CSVGGRTSSYEQYF.

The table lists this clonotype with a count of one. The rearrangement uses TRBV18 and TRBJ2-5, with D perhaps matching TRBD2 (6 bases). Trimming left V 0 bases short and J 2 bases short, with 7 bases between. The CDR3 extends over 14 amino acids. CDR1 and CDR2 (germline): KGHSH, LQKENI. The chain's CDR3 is CASSPPEGQETQYF. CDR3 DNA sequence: TGTGCCAGCTCACCACCGGAGGGGCAAGAGACCCAGTACTTC.

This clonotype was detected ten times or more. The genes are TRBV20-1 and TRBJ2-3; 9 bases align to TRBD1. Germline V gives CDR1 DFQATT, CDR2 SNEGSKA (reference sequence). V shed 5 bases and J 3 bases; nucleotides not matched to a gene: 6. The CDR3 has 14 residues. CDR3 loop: CSASSQGATDTQYF. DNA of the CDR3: TGCAGTGCTTCCTCACAGGGGGCGACAGATACGCAGTATTTT.

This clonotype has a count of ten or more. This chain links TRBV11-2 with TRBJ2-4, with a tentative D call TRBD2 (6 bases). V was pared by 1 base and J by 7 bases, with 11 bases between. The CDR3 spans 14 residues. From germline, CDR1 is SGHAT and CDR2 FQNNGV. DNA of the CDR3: TGTGCCAGCAGCTTAGTGGGTAGCGGCAACATTCAGTACTTC. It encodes CASSLVGSGNIQYF.

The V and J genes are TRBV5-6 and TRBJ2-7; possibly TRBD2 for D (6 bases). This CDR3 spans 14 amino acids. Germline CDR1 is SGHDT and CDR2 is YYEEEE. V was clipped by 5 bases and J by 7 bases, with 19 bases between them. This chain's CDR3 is CASSMGGFLGEQYF. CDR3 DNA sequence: TGTGCCAGCAGTATGGGAGGATTCCTGGGGGAGCAGTACTTC.

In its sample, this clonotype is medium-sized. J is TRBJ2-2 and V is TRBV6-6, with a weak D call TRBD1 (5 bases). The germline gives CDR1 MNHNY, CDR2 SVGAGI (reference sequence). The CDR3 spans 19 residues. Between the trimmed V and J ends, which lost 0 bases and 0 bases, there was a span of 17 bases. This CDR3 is CASSYSSIPTDPNTGELFF. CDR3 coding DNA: TGTGCCAGCAGTTACTCCTCCATTCCGACAGACCCGAACACCGGGGAGCTGTTTTTT.

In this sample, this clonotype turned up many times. In nucleotides, the CDR3 is TGTGCCAGCAGCTCACAAGCGGGAGAGTACAATGAGCAGTTCTTC. Protein: CASSSQAGEYNEQFF. The V call is TRBV5-4, the J call TRBJ2-1; 8 bases are a match to TRBD2. Losses at the gene ends were 3 bases for V and 4 bases for J; bases not matched to a gene: 6. In germline, CDR1 is SGHNT, CDR2 YYREEE (reference sequence). CDR3 length: 15 residues.

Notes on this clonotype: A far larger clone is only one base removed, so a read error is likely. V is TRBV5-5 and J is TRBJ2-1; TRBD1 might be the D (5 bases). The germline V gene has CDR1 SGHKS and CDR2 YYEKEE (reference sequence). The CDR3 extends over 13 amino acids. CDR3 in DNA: TGTGCCAGCGGCTTCTGGGGCGGTCCGGAGCAGTTCTTC. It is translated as CASGFWGGPEQFF.

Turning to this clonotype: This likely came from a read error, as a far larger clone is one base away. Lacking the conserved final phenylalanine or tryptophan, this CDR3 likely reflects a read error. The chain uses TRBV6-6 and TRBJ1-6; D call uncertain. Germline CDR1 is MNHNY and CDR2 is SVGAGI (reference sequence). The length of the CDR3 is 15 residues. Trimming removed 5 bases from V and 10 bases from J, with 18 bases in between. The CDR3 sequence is CASSERGQSNSPLHL. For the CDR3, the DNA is TGTGCCAGCAGTGAACGAGGGCAGTCTAACTCACCCCTCCACTTA.

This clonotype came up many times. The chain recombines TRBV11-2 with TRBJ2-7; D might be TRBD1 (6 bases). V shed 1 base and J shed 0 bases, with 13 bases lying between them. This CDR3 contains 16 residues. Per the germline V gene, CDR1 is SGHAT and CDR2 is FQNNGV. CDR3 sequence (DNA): TGTGCCAGCAGCTTAGGTGCAGGGGCTGACTCCTACGAGCAGTACTTC. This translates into CASSLGAGADSYEQYF.

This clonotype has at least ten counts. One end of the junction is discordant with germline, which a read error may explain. The CDR3 here is CASSDSLISGTGVTHGYTF. In nucleotides, the CDR3 is TGTGCCAGCAGTGACTCCCTTATATCCGGGACAGGGGTTACCCATGGCTACACCTTC. The V gene is TRBV6-6, the J gene TRBJ1-2, with 10 positions matching TRBD1. The CDR3 is made up of 19 amino acids. The germline V gene encodes CDR1 MNHNY and CDR2 SVGAGI (reference sequence).

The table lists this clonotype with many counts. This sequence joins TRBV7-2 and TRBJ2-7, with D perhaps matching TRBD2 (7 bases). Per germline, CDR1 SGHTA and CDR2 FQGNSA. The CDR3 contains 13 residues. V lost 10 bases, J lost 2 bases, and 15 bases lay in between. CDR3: CAIGGGVAYEQYF. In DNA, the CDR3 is TGTGCCATAGGGGGGGGCGTCGCCTACGAGCAGTACTTC.

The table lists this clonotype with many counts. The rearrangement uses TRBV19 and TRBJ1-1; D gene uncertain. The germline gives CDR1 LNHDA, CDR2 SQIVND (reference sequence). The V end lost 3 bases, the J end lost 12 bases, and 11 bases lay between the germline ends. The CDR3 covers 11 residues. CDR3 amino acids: CASSIRGGSFF. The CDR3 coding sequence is TGTGCCAGTAGTATCCGGGGAGGATCTTTCTTT.

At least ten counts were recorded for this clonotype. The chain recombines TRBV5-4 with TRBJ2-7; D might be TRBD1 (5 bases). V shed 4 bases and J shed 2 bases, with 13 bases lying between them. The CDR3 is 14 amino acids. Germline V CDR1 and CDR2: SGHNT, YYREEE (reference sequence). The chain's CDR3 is CASSRLGQTYEQYF. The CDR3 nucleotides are TGTGCCAGCAGCCGATTGGGGCAGACCTACGAGCAGTACTTC.

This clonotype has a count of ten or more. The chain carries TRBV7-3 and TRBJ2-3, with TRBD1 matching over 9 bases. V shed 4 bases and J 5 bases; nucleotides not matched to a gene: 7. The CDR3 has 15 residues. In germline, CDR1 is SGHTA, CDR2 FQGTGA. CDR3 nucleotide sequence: TGTGCCAGCAGCTCACAGGGGGCGCGAGAAGATACGCAGTATTTT. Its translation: CASSSQGAREDTQYF. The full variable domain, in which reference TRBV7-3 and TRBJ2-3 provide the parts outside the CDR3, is GAGVSQTPSNKVTEKGKYVELRCDPISGHTALYWYRQSLGQGPEFLIYFQGTGAADDSGLPNDRFFAVRPEGSVSTLKIQRTERGDSAVYLCASSSQGAREDTQYFGPGTRLTVL.

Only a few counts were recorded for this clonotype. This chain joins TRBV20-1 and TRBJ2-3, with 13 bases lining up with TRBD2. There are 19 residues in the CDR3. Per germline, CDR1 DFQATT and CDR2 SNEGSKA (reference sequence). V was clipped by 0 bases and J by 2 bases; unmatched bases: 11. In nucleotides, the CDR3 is TGCAGTGCTAGAGATATACTAGCGGGGGGGCCCCTAGACACAGATACGCAGTATTTT. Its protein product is CSARDILAGGPLDTDTQYF.

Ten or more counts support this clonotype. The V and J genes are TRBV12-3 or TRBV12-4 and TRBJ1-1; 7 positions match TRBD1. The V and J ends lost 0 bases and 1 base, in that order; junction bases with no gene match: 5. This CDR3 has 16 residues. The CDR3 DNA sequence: TGTGCCAGCAGTTTAGCGGGATGGACAGGGAACACTGAAGCTTTCTTT. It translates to CASSLAGWTGNTEAFF.

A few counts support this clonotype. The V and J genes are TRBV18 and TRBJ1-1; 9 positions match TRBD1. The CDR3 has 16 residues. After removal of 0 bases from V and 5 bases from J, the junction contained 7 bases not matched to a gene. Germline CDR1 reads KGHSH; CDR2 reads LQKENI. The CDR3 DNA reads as TGTGCCAGCTCACCACCCCGACAGGGGGTTAGTACTGAAGCTTTCTTT. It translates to CASSPPRQGVSTEAFF.

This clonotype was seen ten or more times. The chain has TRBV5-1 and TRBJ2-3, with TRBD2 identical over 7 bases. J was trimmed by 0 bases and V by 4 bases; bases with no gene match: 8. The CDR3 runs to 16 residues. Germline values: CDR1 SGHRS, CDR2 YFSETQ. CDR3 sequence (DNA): TGCGCCAGCAGCGATCGGGGGAGGGGAAGCACAGATACGCAGTATTTT. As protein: CASSDRGRGSTDTQYF.

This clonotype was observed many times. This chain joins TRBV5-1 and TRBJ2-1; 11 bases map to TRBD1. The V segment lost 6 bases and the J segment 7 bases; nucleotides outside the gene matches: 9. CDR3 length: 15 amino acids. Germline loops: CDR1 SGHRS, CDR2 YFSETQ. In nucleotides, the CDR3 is TGCGCCAGCAACAAGGCGGGACAGGGGGAAAATGAGCAGTTCTTC. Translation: CASNKAGQGENEQFF. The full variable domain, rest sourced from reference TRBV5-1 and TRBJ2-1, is KAGVTQTPRYLIKTRGQQVTLSCSPISGHRSVSWYQQTPGQGLQFLFEYFSETQRNKGNFPGRFSGRQFSNSRSEMNVSTLELGDSALYLCASNKAGQGENEQFFGPGTRLTVL.